The 27 T cell receptor beta chains given below trace back to one sample, sequenced in a study of T cells expressing NK-cell markers. TCRdb processed the 5' RACE reads again and assigns one entry to each CDR3 protein, with no DNA. The sample table includes fewer than 300,000 distinct CDR3 sequences. The specimen sequenced was blood T cells: a sorted CD56 or NKG2C T cell subset, CD4+ or CD8+ T cells, or bulk PBMC T cells (not recorded which). These receptors were obtained from a woman between 18 and 70 years old in good health.

This chain connects TRBV7-7 to TRBJ2-3; TCRdb's D call, TRBD1, is unchecked because there is no DNA. CDR3 length: 14 residues. Germline V gene lookup returns CDR1 SSHAT and CDR2 FNYEAQ (reference sequence). This CDR3 reads CASSSTTGADTQYF.

This chain joins TRBV4-1 and TRBJ2-5; there is no DNA to check the TCRdb D call of TRBD2. Germline loops: CDR1 MGHRA, CDR2 YSYEKL. The CDR3 spans 20 residues. The CDR3 loop reads CASSQDRPTTSGGPRETQYF.

The J gene is TRBJ2-5, the V gene TRBV15; TCRdb lists TRBD1, though no DNA is available to test this call. Germline CDR1 LNHNV, CDR2 YYDKDF (reference sequence). The CDR3 loop spans 15 amino acids. CDR3 sequence: CATSRITGAGETQYF. Combining the CDR3 with reference TRBV15 and TRBJ2-5 gives the whole variable domain DAMVIQNPRYQVTQFGKPVTLSCSQTLNHNVMYWYQQKSSQAPKLLFHYYDKDFNNEADTPDNFQSRRPNTSFCFLDIRSPGLGDTAMYLCATSRITGAGETQYFGPGTRLLVL.

The CDR3 sequence: CASSSRTSGTPTDTQYF. The chain has TRBV11-2 and TRBJ2-3; the D call from TCRdb, TRBD2, cannot be confirmed without DNA. CDR1 and CDR2 (germline): SGHAT, FQNNGV. CDR3 length equals 17 residues.

The chain links TRBV18 to TRBJ1-1; TCRdb lists TRBD1, though no DNA is available to test this call. CDR1 is KGHSH and CDR2 is LQKENI in the germline V gene. The CDR3 has 11 amino acids. The CDR3: CASSQGAEAFF.

CDR3 in amino acids: CASSQETPVAGGYTGELFF. This chain joins TRBV14 and TRBJ2-2; the D gene TCRdb calls, TRBD2, cannot be checked with no DNA. This CDR3 region has 19 residues. Germline V gene sequence: CDR1 SGHDN, CDR2 FVKESK.

V gene TRBV25-1 combines with J gene TRBJ2-7; TCRdb indicates TRBD2, and absent DNA this call remains unverified. The CDR3 sequence is 16 residues long. The V gene's germline CDR1 is MGHDK and CDR2 SYGVNS. The CDR3 reads CASKGIRRSGSFEQYF.

The rearrangement uses TRBV29-1 and TRBJ2-5; lacking DNA, the TRBD1 call made by TCRdb goes unchecked. Germline values: CDR1 SQVTM, CDR2 ANQGSEA. This CDR3 contains 13 residues. The CDR3 reads CSVVWGAWETQYF. The whole variable domain, remainder taken from reference TRBV29-1 and TRBJ2-5, is SAVISQKPSRDICQRGTSLTIQCQVDSQVTMMFWYRQQPGQSLTLIATANQGSEATYESGFVIDKFPISRPNLTFSTLTVSNMSPEDSSIYLCSVVWGAWETQYFGPGTRLLVL.

V is TRBV3-1 and J is TRBJ2-1. There are 16 residues in the CDR3. Per the germline V gene, CDR1 is LGHDT and CDR2 is YNNKEL (reference sequence). CDR3 sequence reads: CASSQDLGYWGNEQFF.

The V and J genes are TRBV6-1 and TRBJ2-5; the TRBD1 assignment by TCRdb is unverifiable without DNA. CDR1 and CDR2 from the germline V gene are MNHNS and SASEGT. This CDR3 comprises 14 residues. The CDR3 protein is CASGSWGPGETQYF.

The rearrangement links TRBV29-1 to TRBJ2-5; TCRdb's D call, TRBD2, is unchecked because there is no DNA. Germline-derived CDR1 and CDR2 are SQVTM and ANQGSEA. This CDR3 spans 14 amino acids. CDR3 residues: CSVRFGSKKETQYF.

The chain joins TRBV4-3 to TRBJ1-2; as DNA is missing, the TRBD1 call by TCRdb cannot be tested. The CDR3 totals 14 residues. CDR1 LGHNA and CDR2 YSLEER come from the germline V gene. The CDR3 here is CASSRVGQGYGYTF.

The genes are TRBV6-1 and TRBJ2-6; without DNA, the TCRdb call of TRBD1 cannot be checked. Germline V gene lookup returns CDR1 MNHNS and CDR2 SASEGT. The CDR3 contains 16 residues. The CDR3 sequence: CASSGQVVSGANVLTF.

The V call is TRBV10-3, the J call TRBJ2-1; lacking DNA, the TRBD1 call made by TCRdb goes unchecked. This CDR3 is 15 amino acids long. The germline gives CDR1 ENHRY, CDR2 SYGVKD. CDR3 protein: CAISESGGRTNEQFF.

The chain carries TRBV18 and TRBJ1-1. Per the germline V gene, CDR1 is KGHSH and CDR2 is LQKENI. This CDR3 has 15 amino acids. CDR3 amino acids: CASSPWGKSDTEAFF.

V usage is TRBV5-1 and J usage is TRBJ2-3; checking the TCRdb D call of TRBD1 is not possible without DNA. The CDR3 is 16 residues long. CDR1 and CDR2 (germline): SGHRS, YFSETQ. This chain's CDR3 is CASNFRQGEGTDTQYF.

The chain recombines TRBV29-1 with TRBJ2-3; with no DNA, the TCRdb D assignment of TRBD2 cannot be verified. Germline CDR1 is SQVTM and CDR2 is ANQGSEA. CDR3 length: 15 amino acids. The CDR3: CSVAPTRIGTDTQYF.

CDR3 amino acids: CASSPPPPVGEQYF. V gene TRBV7-2 combines with J gene TRBJ2-7; TCRdb outputs TRBD2, but without DNA this stays unchecked. This CDR3 has 14 residues. Germline CDR1 SGHTA, CDR2 FQGNSA.

V gene TRBV5-5 combines with J gene TRBJ2-5; TCRdb picks TRBD1, but there is no DNA to check that call. The CDR3 is made up of 15 amino acids. The germline V gene has CDR1 SGHKS and CDR2 YYEKEE (reference sequence). CDR3 sequence: CASSLGSRGAETQYF.

This chain uses TRBV5-6 with TRBJ2-5; TCRdb outputs TRBD2, but without DNA this stays unchecked. The CDR3 runs 15 residues. CDR1 and CDR2 (germline): SGHDT, YYEEEE. This CDR3 reads CASSGYHSGQETQYF.

The genes are TRBV7-3 and TRBJ2-5; TCRdb indicates TRBD1, and absent DNA this call remains unverified. The CDR3 totals 14 residues. Per germline, CDR1 SGHTA and CDR2 FQGTGA. The CDR3 sequence: CASSYGGAQETQYF.

The V and J genes are TRBV12-3 or TRBV12-4 and TRBJ1-2; checking the TCRdb D call of TRBD1 is not possible without DNA. The CDR3 sequence is 14 residues long. This CDR3 reads CASSFSGRGQGYTF.

The chain carries TRBV4-3 and TRBJ1-5; TCRdb's D call, TRBD1, is unchecked because there is no DNA. Germline values: CDR1 LGHNA, CDR2 YSLEER. The CDR3 consists of 15 residues. The chain's CDR3 is CASSQVQGQRQPQHF.

The rearrangement joins TRBV5-1 to TRBJ2-7. The CDR3 is 14 residues long. Germline CDR1 reads SGHRS; CDR2 reads YFSETQ. The CDR3 region is CASSLGLIDYEQYF.

This chain uses TRBV7-2 with TRBJ2-3; TCRdb names TRBD2, which stays unverified in the absence of DNA. From germline, CDR1 is SGHTA and CDR2 FQGNSA. There are 14 residues in the CDR3. The CDR3 protein is CASNLGGRTDTQYF.

The genes are TRBV4-3 and TRBJ1-2; TCRdb selects TRBD1, and the lack of DNA leaves this call unchecked. CDR3 size: 15 residues. From germline, CDR1 is LGHNA and CDR2 YSLEER. CDR3 loop: CASSQGARADYGYTF.

The chain recombines TRBV20-1 with TRBJ1-5; TCRdb returns TRBD1, unconfirmable since there is no DNA. CDR1 and CDR2 (germline): DFQATT, SNEGSKA (reference sequence). The CDR3 runs 15 residues. CDR3 amino acids: CSAKLGQGAPQPQHF.